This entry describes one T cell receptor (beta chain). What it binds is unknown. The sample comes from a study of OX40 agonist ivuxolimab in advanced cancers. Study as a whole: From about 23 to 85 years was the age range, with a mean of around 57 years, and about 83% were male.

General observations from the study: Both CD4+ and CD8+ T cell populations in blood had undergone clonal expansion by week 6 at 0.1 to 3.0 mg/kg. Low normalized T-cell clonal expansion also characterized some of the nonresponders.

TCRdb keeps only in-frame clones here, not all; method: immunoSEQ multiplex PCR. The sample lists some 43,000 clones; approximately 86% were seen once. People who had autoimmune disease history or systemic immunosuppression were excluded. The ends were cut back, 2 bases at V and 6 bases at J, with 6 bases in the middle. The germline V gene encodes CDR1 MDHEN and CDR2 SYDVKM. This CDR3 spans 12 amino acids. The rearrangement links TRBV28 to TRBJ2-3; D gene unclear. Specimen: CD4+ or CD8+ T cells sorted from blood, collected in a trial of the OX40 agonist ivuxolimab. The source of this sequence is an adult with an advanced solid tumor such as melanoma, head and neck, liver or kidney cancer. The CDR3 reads CASSLGADTQYF. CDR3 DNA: TGTGCCAGCAGTTTAGGAGCGGATACGCAGTATTTT.